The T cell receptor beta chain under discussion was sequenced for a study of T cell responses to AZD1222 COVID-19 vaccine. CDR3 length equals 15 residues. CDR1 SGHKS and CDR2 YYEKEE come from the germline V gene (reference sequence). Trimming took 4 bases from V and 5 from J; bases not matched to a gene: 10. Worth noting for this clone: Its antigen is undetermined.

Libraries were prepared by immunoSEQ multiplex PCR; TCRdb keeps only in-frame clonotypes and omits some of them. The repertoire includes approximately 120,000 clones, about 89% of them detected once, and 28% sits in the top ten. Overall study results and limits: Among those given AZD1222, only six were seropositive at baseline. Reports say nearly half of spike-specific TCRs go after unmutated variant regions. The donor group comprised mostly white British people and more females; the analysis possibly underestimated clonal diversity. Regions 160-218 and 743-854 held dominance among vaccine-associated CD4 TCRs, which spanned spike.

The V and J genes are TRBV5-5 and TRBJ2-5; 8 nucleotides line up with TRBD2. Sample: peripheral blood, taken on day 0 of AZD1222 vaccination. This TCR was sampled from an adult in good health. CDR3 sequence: CASSVLAGRGETQYF. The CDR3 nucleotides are TGTGCCAGCAGCGTCCTAGCGGGCCGGGGGGAGACCCAGTACTTC.